The next 30 T cell receptor beta chains were all read from a single sample in a study of T cells in women clearing cervical HPV infection. Data came from immunoSEQ multiplex PCR; TCRdb stores just in-frame clones and leaves some out. This sample's clone table lists 35,000 to 45,000 clones. Source material: blood buffy coat. Receptors were obtained from a woman aged 18 to 75 with a cervical HPV16 infection that either progressed to CIN3+ or cleared (not recorded which).

With regard to this clone: The CDR3 is cut off 3 residues early in the read; its end comes from the germline J gene. The genes are TRBV20-1 and TRBJ2-5; TRBD2 matches at 9 bases. This CDR3 is built from 14 residues. J was trimmed by 5 bases and V by 4 bases; bases with no gene match: 8. CDR1 and CDR2 (germline): DFQATT, SNEGSKA (reference sequence). CDR3 DNA, as far as it was read: TGCAGTGCTACCGACATTAGCGGGAGTGAGACC. Amino acids: CSATDISGSET. The full CDR3 protein is CSATDISGSETQYF.

Worth noting for this clone: Coverage ceases 3 residues before the CDR3 finishes, and the germline J gene fills in the end. The V call is TRBV28, the J call TRBJ2-7; D possibly corresponds to TRBD1 (6 bases). Trimming cost V 2 bases and J 4 bases, with 12 bases left between them. CDR1 MDHEN and CDR2 SYDVKM come from the germline V gene. The CDR3 loop spans 14 amino acids. The part of the CDR3 DNA that was read is TGTGCCAGCAGTTTACTACAGGGCCCTTACGAG. Translated: CASSLLQGPYE. The whole CDR3 reads CASSLLQGPYEQYF.

As concerns this clone: Read data end 3 residues before the CDR3 end; the end is taken from the germline J gene. V usage is TRBV19 and J usage is TRBJ1-4, with D tentatively TRBD1 (5 bases). From germline, CDR1 is LNHDA and CDR2 SQIVND (reference sequence). The CDR3 has 16 amino acids. The covered CDR3 bases are TGTGCCAGTAGTATAGGGATGGTCACTGGGGCCAACGTA. It is translated as CASSIGMVTGANV. The whole CDR3 protein reads CASSIGMVTGANVLFF.

As to this clone: The read terminates 3 residues before the CDR3 end, so the remaining end is supplied by the germline J gene. The chain recombines TRBV7-3 with TRBJ2-3; TRBD2 aligns across 7 bases. Germline loops: CDR1 SGHTA, CDR2 FQGTGA. V lost 5 bases, J lost 0 bases, and 5 bases stayed unmatched. The CDR3 sequence is 15 residues long. The part of the CDR3 DNA that was read is TGTGCCAGCAGCGCGAGCGGGGCTAGCACAGATACG. Translation: CASSASGASTDT. The whole CDR3 reads CASSASGASTDTQYF.

Partial CDR3 DNA: TGCAGTGCTAGTGTTAGCGGGGGCGAATTAGCCAAAAACATT. Amino acid sequence: CSASVSGGELAKNI. The entire CDR3 reads CSASVSGGELAKNIQYF. J is TRBJ2-4 and V is TRBV20-1, with 9 positions matching TRBD2. The read is 3 residues too short to cover the CDR3 end, so that end is filled in from the germline J gene. The ends lost 3 bases at V and 0 bases at J; junction bases unmatched: 9. Per germline, CDR1 DFQATT and CDR2 SNEGSKA (reference sequence). The length of the CDR3 is 17 residues.

Points on this clone: The read halts 3 residues ahead of the CDR3 end, with the missing end drawn from the germline J gene. The rearrangement uses TRBV5-8 and TRBJ1-5; no clear D gene. In germline, CDR1 is SGHTS, CDR2 YDEGEE. The CDR3 has 14 amino acids. The V end was cut by 2 bases, the J end by 2 bases, with 8 bases between. CDR3: CASSLGLGNQPQHF. The CDR3 DNA, read in part, is TGTGCCAGCAGCTTAGGGTTAGGCAATCAGCCC.

With respect to this clone: The CDR3 goes on 3 residues after the read ends, and that part is filled in from the germline J gene. The chain uses TRBV4-1 and TRBJ2-3; D may be TRBD2 (5 bases). The CDR3 covers 17 residues. Germline CDR1 and CDR2: MGHRA and YSYEKL. The sequenced CDR3 bases are TGCGCCAGCAGCCAAGTGATGGTGGCAGCTAGCAATCAGCCG. It specifies CASSQVMVAASNQP. The complete CDR3 protein is CASSQVMVAASNQPQYF.

Comments on this clone: The read stops 3 residues short of the end of the CDR3; the missing end is completed from the germline J gene. This chain uses TRBV2 with TRBJ2-7, with 8 bases identical to TRBD1. With V trimmed by 3 bases and J by 3 bases, 1 base remained unmatched. Germline CDR1 is SNHLY and CDR2 is FYNNEI. The CDR3 sequence is 13 residues long. The DNA read from the CDR3 is TGTGCCAGCAGTGAGACAGGGGACTACGAG. It specifies CASSETGDYE. The complete CDR3 sequence is CASSETGDYEQYF.

In the case of this clone: The missing CDR3 end, 3 residues past where the read stops, is filled in from the germline J gene. V is TRBV14 and J is TRBJ2-2; 10 bases are a match to TRBD1. V dropped 4 bases and J dropped 5; count of bases not matched to a gene: 7. Germline-derived CDR1 and CDR2 are SGHDN and FVKESK. The CDR3 totals 16 residues. Partial CDR3 DNA: TGTGCCAGCAGCCGTTCGGACAGGGGGAAAACCGGGGAG. Protein product: CASSRSDRGKTGE. The full-length CDR3 reads as CASSRSDRGKTGELFF.

Of note for this clone: The CDR3 end falls 3 residues outside the read, so it is completed with the germline J gene. The V and J genes are TRBV4-1 and TRBJ2-5; D possibly corresponds to TRBD1 (6 bases). The CDR3 sequence is 12 residues long. CDR1 and CDR2 (germline): MGHRA, YSYEKL. Trimming pared 4 bases from V and 5 bases from J, leaving 8 bases between. CDR3 in amino acids: CASSPDRETQYF. The covered CDR3 bases are TGCGCCAGCAGCCCCGACAGGGAGACC.

Notes on this clone: With the read ending 3 residues before the CDR3 end, the germline J gene is used to fill in that end. The rearrangement joins TRBV7-8 to TRBJ1-2; 9 nucleotides match TRBD1. Germline V gene lookup returns CDR1 SGHVS and CDR2 FQNEAQ. V shed 8 bases, J shed 2 bases, and the junction held 12 bases outside the gene matches. This CDR3 has 16 residues. The sequenced CDR3 bases are TGTGCCAGCCTCCTGCGCGGGACAGGGAGGAACTATGGC. Translating it yields CASLLRGTGRNYG. The CDR3 in its entirety is CASLLRGTGRNYGYTF. The full variable domain, completed using reference TRBV7-8 and TRBJ1-2, is GAGVSQSPRYKVAKRGQDVALRCDPISGHVSLFWYQQALGQGPEFLTYFQNEAQLDKSGLPSDRFFAERPEGSVSTLKIQRTQQEDSAVYLCASLLRGTGRNYGYTFGSGTRLTVV.

A note on this clone: The read ends 3 residues shy of where the CDR3 ends; the end is completed using the germline J gene. V and J are TRBV7-2 and TRBJ2-3; D call uncertain. The length of the CDR3 is 14 residues. Trimming stripped 3 bases from V and 1 base from J, with 8 bases between. Looked up from germline, CDR1 is SGHTA and CDR2 is FQGNSA. CDR3 in amino acids: CASSFQGRTDTQYF. CDR3 DNA, as far as it was read: TGTGCCAGCAGCTTCCAAGGGCGCACAGATACG.

The CDR3 loop reads CASRYTRNTGELFF. The part of the CDR3 DNA that was read is TGTGCCAGTAGATATACTCGGAACACCGGGGAG. V usage is TRBV19 and J usage is TRBJ2-2, with D unclear. The sequence runs out 3 residues before the end of the CDR3; the remainder is reconstructed from the germline J gene. Germline CDR1 and CDR2: LNHDA and SQIVND (reference sequence). CDR3 length: 14 residues. Trimming took 6 bases from V and 1 from J, leaving 9 bases between them.

To note about this clone: The CDR3 extends 3 residues past the end of the read, so its final part is completed from the germline J gene. The chain has TRBV9 and TRBJ2-7, with D unresolved. From germline, CDR1 is SGDLS and CDR2 YYNGEE. V gave up 0 bases and J gave up 3 bases, with 13 bases separating them. The CDR3 sequence is 15 residues long. The CDR3 loop is CASSVESSSLYEQYF. The covered CDR3 bases are TGTGCCAGCAGCGTAGAGAGTAGCTCTCTCTACGAG. Full variable domain (outside the CDR3, taken from reference TRBV9 and TRBJ2-7): DSGVTQTPKHLITATGQRVTLRCSPRSGDLSVYWYQQSLDQGLQFLIQYYNGEERAKGNILERFSAQQFPDLHSELNLSSLELGDSALYFCASSVESSSLYEQYFGPGTRLTVT.

Worth noting for this clone: The CDR3 end falls 3 residues outside the read, so it is completed with the germline J gene. V gene TRBV10-1 combines with J gene TRBJ2-7, with D possibly matching TRBD2 (5 bases). This CDR3 is built from 15 residues. Germline V gives CDR1 WNHNN, CDR2 SYGVQD (reference sequence). Trimming shortened V by 5 bases and J by 6 bases, and 20 bases separated the two germline ends. Incomplete CDR3 DNA: TGCGCCAGCAGTACCGGCGGGTCGGTAGGCGCCGAG. Encoded protein: CASSTGGSVGAE. The complete CDR3 sequence is CASSTGGSVGAEQYF.

Comment on this clone: With the read ending 3 residues before the CDR3 end, the germline J gene is used to fill in that end. V and J are TRBV2 and TRBJ2-3, with D uncertain. The germline V gene encodes CDR1 SNHLY and CDR2 FYNNEI. The CDR3 is made up of 12 amino acids. The V end was cut by 5 bases, the J end by 2 bases, with 5 bases between. The CDR3: CASSKHTDTQYF. Incomplete CDR3 DNA: TGTGCCAGCAGTAAACACACAGATACG.

The part of the CDR3 DNA that was read is TGCAGTGCTACCGAACCAGGGGGTTATGGC. Encoded protein: CSATEPGGYG. The whole CDR3 protein is CSATEPGGYGYTF. The chain employs TRBV20-1 and TRBJ1-2, with TRBD1 matching 7 bases. Sequencing ends 3 residues short of the CDR3 end; the germline J gene provides the rest. CDR1 DFQATT and CDR2 SNEGSKA come from the germline V gene (reference sequence). The CDR3 is 13 residues long. V trimming: 4 bases; J trimming: 5 bases; junction bases outside the gene matches: 7.

Turning to this clone: Read coverage stops 3 residues before the CDR3 terminus; the germline J gene supplies the remainder. This sequence joins TRBV2 and TRBJ2-5; possibly TRBD2 for D (6 bases). The germline gives CDR1 SNHLY, CDR2 FYNNEI. V was pared by 8 bases and J by 5 bases, with 18 bases between. The CDR3 sequence is 14 residues long. This CDR3 reads CASQKGLGRETQYF. The DNA read from the CDR3 is TGTGCCAGCCAAAAGGGACTGGGTAGGGAGACC.

Of note for this clone: The missing CDR3 end, 3 residues past where the read stops, is filled in from the germline J gene. V usage is TRBV7-6 and J usage is TRBJ2-7, with 9 bases fitting TRBD2. J lost 6 bases, V lost 2 bases, and 5 bases had no gene match. Germline V gene sequence: CDR1 SGHVS, CDR2 FNYEAQ. The length of the CDR3 is 14 residues. CDR3: CASSLSGTSPEQYF. The CDR3 bases that were read are TGTGCCAGCAGCTTATCGGGGACTAGCCCCGAG.

For this clone: The CDR3 goes on 3 residues after the read ends, and that part is filled in from the germline J gene. The V gene is TRBV7-2, the J gene TRBJ2-7; a weak D match, TRBD2 (5 bases). V was shortened by 4 bases and J by 0 bases, with 13 bases between the two germline ends. This CDR3 is built from 15 residues. Germline loops: CDR1 SGHTA, CDR2 FQGNSA. The part of the CDR3 DNA that was read is TGTGCCAGCAGCTACGGACTGGGGAGCTCCTACGAG. It specifies CASSYGLGSSYE. The CDR3 in full is CASSYGLGSSYEQYF.

A note on this clone: The read halts 3 residues ahead of the CDR3 end, with the missing end drawn from the germline J gene. The rearrangement joins TRBV7-2 to TRBJ1-2; D is possibly TRBD1 (5 bases). This CDR3 is 14 amino acids long. Looked up from germline, CDR1 is SGHTA and CDR2 is FQGNSA. The sequenced part of the CDR3 DNA is TGTGCCAGCAGCTTGCAACTAGCGGGAGGGGAC. This encodes CASSLQLAGGD. The whole CDR3 sequence is CASSLQLAGGDYTF.

Concerning this clone: The germline gene is not matched at one end of the junction; a read error may be the cause. The read gets to within 3 residues of the CDR3 end, and the germline J gene fills in the rest. V and J are TRBV14 and TRBJ2-3, with 8 bases fitting TRBD2. This CDR3 spans 15 amino acids. Germline loops: CDR1 SGHDN, CDR2 FVKESK. CDR3 region: CTSSQLGGAGDTQYF. CDR3 bases read: TGTACCAGCAGCCAACTCGGGGGGGCAGGTGATACG.

To note about this clone: Read coverage stops 3 residues before the CDR3 terminus; the germline J gene supplies the remainder. V is TRBV29-1 and J is TRBJ1-4; 7 bases align to TRBD1. Germline V gene data show CDR1 as SQVTM and CDR2 as ANQGSEA. There are 14 residues in the CDR3. The V gene end was trimmed by 6 bases and the J gene end by 7 bases; junction bases not matched to a gene: 11. CDR3 DNA, as far as it was read: TGCAGCGTCGACTTGACAGGGATGGGTGAAAAA. As protein: CSVDLTGMGEK. The whole CDR3 sequence reads CSVDLTGMGEKLFF.

As to this clone: Read sequence stops 3 residues before the CDR3 end, and the germline J gene provides the missing end. The chain employs TRBV7-9 and TRBJ2-1; the match to TRBD1 covers 8 bases. V shed 3 bases, J shed 8 bases, and the junction held 9 bases outside the gene matches. Germline CDR1 reads SEHNR; CDR2 reads FQNEAQ (reference sequence). The CDR3 spans 15 residues. CDR3 DNA (partial): TGTGCCAGCAGCTTCGTTCCAGGGGGCAGGGATGAG. Its protein is CASSFVPGGRDE. The entire CDR3 reads CASSFVPGGRDEQFF.

A word on this clone: The read gets to within 3 residues of the CDR3 end, and the germline J gene fills in the rest. The gene calls are TRBV30 and TRBJ2-7; TRBD1 aligns across 10 bases. Germline V gene lookup returns CDR1 GTSNPN and CDR2 SVGIG (reference sequence). J gave up 2 bases and V 7 bases, and 5 bases lay outside the gene matches. This CDR3 has 13 residues. The CDR3 sequence is CASTTGGTYEQYF. The CDR3 DNA, read in part, is TGTGCCTCCACGACAGGGGGCACCTACGAG. The whole variable domain, remainder taken from reference TRBV30 and TRBJ2-7, is SQTIHQWPATLVQPVGSPLSLECTVEGTSNPNLYWYRQAAGRGLQLLFYSVGIGQISSEVPQNLSASRPQDRQFILSSKKLLLSDSGFYLCASTTGGTYEQYFGPGTRLTVT.

A word on this clone: The CDR3 is cut off 3 residues early in the read; its end comes from the germline J gene. The chain couples TRBV29-1 to TRBJ1-4, with 8 positions matching TRBD1. Germline V gene data show CDR1 as SQVTM and CDR2 as ANQGSEA. V trimming: 7 bases; J trimming: 2 bases; junction bases outside the gene matches: 6. This CDR3 has 14 amino acids. The part of the CDR3 DNA that was read is TGCAGCGGGCGGACAGGGTTTACTAATGAAAAA. Translated, it gives CSGRTGFTNEK. The full CDR3 protein reads CSGRTGFTNEKLFF. The variable domain in full, completed from reference TRBV29-1 and TRBJ1-4, reads SAVISQKPSRDICQRGTSLTIQCQVDSQVTMMFWYRQQPGQSLTLIATANQGSEATYESGFVIDKFPISRPNLTFSTLTVSNMSPEDSSIYLCSGRTGFTNEKLFFGSGTQLSVL.

As to this clone: The read comes to an end 3 residues before the CDR3 does, leaving the germline J gene to fill in the end. The rearrangement uses TRBV7-9 and TRBJ2-3, with TRBD2 matching 7 bases. V trimming: 4 bases; J trimming: 5 bases; junction bases outside the gene matches: 9. This CDR3 is built from 15 residues. Germline V gene lookup returns CDR1 SEHNR and CDR2 FQNEAQ (reference sequence). The CDR3 bases that were read are TGTGCCAGCAGCTCTTCTAGCGGTTCAGTAGATACG. Translation gives CASSSSSGSVDT. From start to end, the CDR3 is CASSSSSGSVDTQYF.

In regard to this clone: The CDR3 end is not reached by the read, which stops 3 residues before it; the germline J gene fills it in. The V call is TRBV29-1, the J call TRBJ2-3; the match to TRBD1 covers 7 bases. Germline CDR1 SQVTM, CDR2 ANQGSEA. The CDR3 covers 13 residues. The CDR3 reads CSVEDRTGQPQYF. The CDR3 bases that were read are TGCAGCGTTGAGGACAGGACTGGTCAGCCG.

Note on this clone: The sequence runs out 3 residues before the end of the CDR3; the remainder is reconstructed from the germline J gene. V usage is TRBV7-9 and J usage is TRBJ2-3, with D possibly matching TRBD2 (6 bases). The V gene lost 4 bases and the J gene lost 2 bases, with 13 bases spanning the gap. In germline, CDR1 is SEHNR, CDR2 FQNEAQ (reference sequence). This CDR3 has 15 residues. This CDR3 reads CASSSTSLSTDTQYF. The part of the CDR3 DNA that was read is TGTGCCAGCAGCTCTACTAGCTTATCCACAGATACG.

A remark on this clone: The read ends 3 residues early relative to the CDR3; the germline J gene fills the gap. The gene calls are TRBV30 and TRBJ2-7; possible D gene TRBD1, 7 bases. V was shortened by 3 bases and J by 2 bases, with 14 bases between the two germline ends. The germline V gene encodes CDR1 GTSNPN and CDR2 SVGIG (reference sequence). The CDR3 covers 14 residues. The DNA read from the CDR3 is TGTGCCTGGAGCCAGGGGGGTCGGGCCTACGAG. Amino acids: CAWSQGGRAYE. The CDR3, in full, reads CAWSQGGRAYEQYF.